These 4 T cell receptor beta chains came from one sample sequenced in a study of cytomegalovirus exposure and HLA in healthy donors. The primer mix had 60 Vbeta and 13 Jbeta primers. Sequencing used immunoSEQ multiplex PCR; TCRdb keeps in-frame clones, though not all of them. The sample has some 77,000 clones, roughly 75% seen once. Sequenced sample: PBMCs. Receptor source: a woman aged 40 to 49 in good health and CMV-seronegative.

This sequence joins TRBV19 and TRBJ2-2, with 10 bases that match TRBD2. This CDR3 is built from 15 residues. Germline V gene data show CDR1 as LNHDA and CDR2 as SQIVND (reference sequence). The trim removed 5 bases at V and 3 bases at J, leaving 3 bases unmatched. The CDR3 DNA sequence: TGTGCCAGTAGTCCAACTAGCGGGGACACCGGGGAGCTGTTTTTT. Amino acids: CASSPTSGDTGELFF.

The V gene is TRBV18, the J gene TRBJ2-7; the match to TRBD2 covers 8 bases. J gave up 6 bases and V 3 bases, and 7 bases lay outside the gene matches. This CDR3 is 14 amino acids long. CDR1 and CDR2 (germline): KGHSH, LQKENI. CDR3: CASSPLRAGGEQYF. The DNA for the CDR3 is TGTGCCAGCTCACCCTTAAGGGCGGGAGGCGAGCAGTACTTC.

This clone was counted between two and nine times. The V and J genes are TRBV5-1 and TRBJ2-1; TRBD2 matches at 13 bases. With V trimmed by 4 bases and J by 8 bases, 6 bases remained unmatched. This CDR3 has 15 amino acids. Looked up from germline, CDR1 is SGHRS and CDR2 is YFSETQ. Here the CDR3 DNA reads TGCGCCAGCAGCACCACTAGCGGGGGGGTGGATGAGCAGTTCTTC. As protein: CASSTTSGGVDEQFF.

In its sample, this clone was seen a few times. The chain carries TRBV14 and TRBJ1-2, with D perhaps TRBD1 (5 bases). V was cut by 0 bases and J by 8 bases, with 19 bases left in between. Germline CDR1 SGHDN, CDR2 FVKESK. The CDR3 loop spans 16 amino acids. The chain's CDR3 is CASSQDRRVSSGGYTF. CDR3 bases: TGTGCCAGCAGCCAAGATCGCAGGGTTAGCTCGGGCGGCTACACCTTC.